Below, 24 T cell receptor beta chains from the same sample are listed, as sequenced in a study of identical twins. TCRdb reanalysed the 5' RACE reads using MiXCR and keeps one entry per CDR3 protein. The data contain approximately 700,000 distinct CDR3 sequences, approximately 6.1% of them singletons. Specimen: naive T cells sorted from blood. All receptors derive from a man in his late teens or twenties in good health.

This clonotype was counted at least ten times. This chain joins TRBV7-2 and TRBJ2-3, with 8 bases that match TRBD2. After removal of 7 bases from V and 3 bases from J, the junction contained 12 bases not matched to a gene. CDR3 length: 16 amino acids. In germline, CDR1 is SGHTA, CDR2 FQGNSA. The DNA of the CDR3 is TGTGCCAGCACAAGTCCAGCGGGAGTGGTGACAGATACGCAGTATTTT. Translation gives CASTSPAGVVTDTQYF. The variable domain in full, with the rest retrieved from reference TRBV7-2 and TRBJ2-3, is GAGVSQSPSNKVTEKGKDVELRCDPISGHTALYWYRQSLGQGLEFLIYFQGNSAPDKSGLPSDRFSAERTGGSVSTLTIQRTQQEDSAVYLCASTSPAGVVTDTQYFGPGTRLTVL.

This clonotype was counted a few times. J is TRBJ1-2 and V is TRBV10-3; D unclear. The CDR3 runs to 12 residues. V was clipped by 6 bases and J by 8 bases, with 13 bases between them. The germline CDR1 and CDR2 sequences are ENHRY and SYGVKD. The CDR3 DNA reads TGTGCCATCAGCCAGGACCCGGGGGGCTACACCTTC. It encodes CAISQDPGGYTF.

The chain couples TRBV19 to TRBJ2-2; TRBD2 aligns across 7 bases. After removal of 10 bases from V and 4 bases from J, the junction contained 9 bases not matched to a gene. CDR1 is LNHDA and CDR2 is SQIVND in the germline V gene (reference sequence). The CDR3 consists of 14 residues. CDR3 nucleotide sequence: TGTGCCACCAAAGCGGGAACCCGCACCGGGGAGCTGTTTTTT. It is translated as CATKAGTRTGELFF. The full variable domain, rest sourced from reference TRBV19 and TRBJ2-2, is DGGITQSPKYLFRKEGQNVTLSCEQNLNHDAMYWYRQDPGQGLRLIYYSQIVNDFQKGDIAEGYSVSREKKESFPLTVTSAQKNPTAFYLCATKAGTRTGELFFGEGSRLTVL.

V is TRBV12-3 or TRBV12-4 and J is TRBJ2-7, with 8 bases fitting TRBD2. J gave up 2 bases and V 6 bases, and 6 bases lay outside the gene matches. CDR3 length: 14 amino acids. CDR3 DNA sequence: TGTGCCAGCAGCTCCGGGGGGGGAACCTACGAGCAGTACTTC. This gives the protein CASSSGGGTYEQYF.

The rearrangement joins TRBV11-2 to TRBJ2-1; D gene uncertain. V lost 4 bases and J 0 bases, leaving 16 bases between the germline ends. Germline V CDR1 and CDR2: SGHAT, FQNNGV. The CDR3 totals 17 residues. In DNA, the CDR3 is TGTGCCAGCAGCTCTATCGCGCGGCAGAGCTCCTACAATGAGCAGTTCTTC. Encoded protein: CASSSIARQSSYNEQFF.

In this sample, this clonotype turned up a few times. The chain uses TRBV6-2 or TRBV6-3 and TRBJ2-7; 7 bases match TRBD1. Germline CDR1 is MNHEY and CDR2 is SVGEGT. Losses at the gene ends were 4 bases for V and 6 bases for J; bases not matched to a gene: 9. The length of the CDR3 is 14 residues. The CDR3 is CASSFRQGGGEQYF. The CDR3 nucleotides are TGTGCCAGCAGTTTCAGACAGGGCGGAGGCGAGCAGTACTTC.

Many counts were recorded for this clonotype. This chain links TRBV20-1 with TRBJ2-7; 9 bases match TRBD1. From germline, CDR1 is DFQATT and CDR2 SNEGSKA (reference sequence). Trimming took 5 bases from V and 4 from J; bases not matched to a gene: 12. CDR3 length: 15 amino acids. The DNA for the CDR3 is TGCAGTGCTGGAAAAACAGGGGGCCTTCTGTACGAGCAGTACTTC. Translating it yields CSAGKTGGLLYEQYF.

J is TRBJ1-1 and V is TRBV15; weak D call: TRBD1 (5 bases). CDR3 length: 12 residues. Per the germline V gene, CDR1 is LNHNV and CDR2 is YYDKDF (reference sequence). Trimming took off 1 base at V and 8 bases at J, with 8 bases between the two ends. The chain's CDR3 is CATSRVPGEAFF. CDR3 DNA: TGTGCCACCAGCAGAGTCCCAGGGGAAGCTTTCTTT.

This clonotype was found many times. V and J are TRBV20-1 and TRBJ2-5; TRBD2 agrees at 8 bases. Germline V CDR1 and CDR2: DFQATT, SNEGSKA (reference sequence). The V and J ends lost 0 bases and 2 bases, in that order; junction bases with no gene match: 8. The CDR3 contains 16 residues. In DNA, the CDR3 is TGCAGTGCTAGAGATTGGGCTAGCGGGTCTCAAGAGACCCAGTACTTC. It yields the protein CSARDWASGSQETQYF.

This clonotype has at least ten counts. The chain employs TRBV12-3 or TRBV12-4 and TRBJ2-7; 8 bases match TRBD2. The CDR3 runs to 15 residues. The ends lost 3 bases at V and 0 bases at J; junction bases unmatched: 4. The CDR3 reads CASSFSGTSSYEQYF. The CDR3, as DNA: TGTGCCAGCAGTTTTAGCGGGACTAGCTCCTACGAGCAGTACTTC.

This clonotype was counted at least ten times. V usage is TRBV12-3 or TRBV12-4 and J usage is TRBJ2-1, with 7 bases that match TRBD2. The CDR3 spans 14 residues. V lost 6 bases to trimming and J lost 2 bases; unmatched junction nucleotides: 4. The CDR3 DNA reads as TGTGCCAGCAGGACTAGCCTGGCCTACAATGAGCAGTTCTTC. Translation gives CASRTSLAYNEQFF.

This clonotype has a handful of counts. The chain uses TRBV30 and TRBJ2-6, with a tentative D call TRBD1 (6 bases). This CDR3 has 15 amino acids. Trimming pared 0 bases from V and 3 bases from J, leaving 9 bases between. CDR1 is GTSNPN and CDR2 is SVGIG in the germline V gene (reference sequence). The CDR3 loop is CAWSVGGFGANVLTF. In DNA form, the CDR3 reads TGTGCCTGGAGTGTAGGGGGATTTGGGGCCAACGTCCTGACTTTC.

This clonotype was counted at least ten times. J is TRBJ1-2 and V is TRBV2; D is undetermined. The CDR3 covers 15 residues. V was pared by 5 bases and J by 8 bases, with 21 bases between. CDR1 and CDR2 (germline): SNHLY, FYNNEI. The chain's CDR3 is CASSSNLQRGPGYTF. CDR3 nucleotides: TGTGCCAGCAGTTCAAATCTTCAGAGAGGACCAGGCTACACCTTC.

The J gene is TRBJ1-2, the V gene TRBV7-2, with D hard to call. The germline V gene encodes CDR1 SGHTA and CDR2 FQGNSA. V lost 1 base and J lost 11, with 11 bases in between. The CDR3 covers 12 residues. The CDR3 spells CASSLGGPEYTF. The CDR3 nucleotides read TGTGCCAGCAGCTTAGGAGGGCCAGAGTACACCTTC. The full variable domain, rest sourced from reference TRBV7-2 and TRBJ1-2, is GAGVSQSPSNKVTEKGKDVELRCDPISGHTALYWYRQSLGQGLEFLIYFQGNSAPDKSGLPSDRFSAERTGGSVSTLTIQRTQQEDSAVYLCASSLGGPEYTFGSGTRLTVV.

This clonotype was seen ten or more times. This CDR3 reads CASSRGTSGFTGELFF. The CDR3 DNA reads TGTGCCAGCAGCCGCGGGACTAGCGGATTCACCGGGGAGCTGTTTTTT. The J gene is TRBJ2-2, the V gene TRBV5-5; 11 bases fit TRBD2. The CDR3 sequence is 16 residues long. The germline V gene encodes CDR1 SGHKS and CDR2 YYEKEE (reference sequence). The V segment lost 4 bases and the J segment 4 bases; nucleotides outside the gene matches: 6.

The V gene is TRBV5-1, the J gene TRBJ2-2; 9 bases are shared with TRBD2. Losses at the gene ends were 7 bases for V and 5 bases for J; bases not matched to a gene: 6. The CDR3 sequence is 14 residues long. Germline CDR1 and CDR2: SGHRS and YFSETQ. The CDR3, as DNA: TGCGCCAGCGGGGGGACTAGCTATACCGGGGAGCTGTTTTTT. It encodes CASGGTSYTGELFF. Together with reference TRBV5-1 and TRBJ2-2, the CDR3 gives the full variable domain: KAGVTQTPRYLIKTRGQQVTLSCSPISGHRSVSWYQQTPGQGLQFLFEYFSETQRNKGNFPGRFSGRQFSNSRSEMNVSTLELGDSALYLCASGGTSYTGELFFGEGSRLTVL.

This clonotype was observed at least ten times. The chain has TRBV15 and TRBJ2-2; D possibly matches TRBD1 or TRBD2 (5 bases each). Germline CDR1 and CDR2: LNHNV and YYDKDF (reference sequence). The CDR3 spans 17 residues. Trimming left V 6 bases short and J 5 bases short, with 22 bases between. CDR3 coding DNA: TGTGCCACCAGACGAGGGGATACAGTCAAACCAACCGGGGAGCTGTTTTTT. Protein: CATRRGDTVKPTGELFF.

The chain employs TRBV6-2 or TRBV6-3 and TRBJ2-2; 7 positions match TRBD1. The CDR3 is 14 residues long. After removal of 7 bases from V and 3 bases from J, the junction contained 5 bases not matched to a gene. The germline V gene has CDR1 MNHEY and CDR2 SVGEGT. CDR3 coding DNA: TGTGCCAGCACCATACAGGGGTACACCGGGGAGCTGTTTTTT. Encoded protein: CASTIQGYTGELFF.

This clonotype was recorded a few times. The chain couples TRBV12-3 or TRBV12-4 to TRBJ1-2; D gene uncertain. Between the trimmed V and J ends, which lost 6 bases and 4 bases, there was a span of 18 bases. This CDR3 comprises 15 residues. Here the CDR3 reads CASSRPDKGSYGYTF. CDR3 DNA sequence: TGTGCCAGCAGCCGACCCGACAAGGGATCCTATGGCTACACCTTC.

The CDR3 coding sequence is TGTGCCAGCAGCCAAGAGACTAGCGGAATCTACAATGAGCAGTTCTTC. It encodes CASSQETSGIYNEQFF. This rearrangement joins TRBV3-1 to TRBJ2-1; 9 bases map to TRBD2. The CDR3 runs to 16 residues. In germline, CDR1 is LGHDT, CDR2 YNNKEL (reference sequence). Trimming took 0 bases from V and 3 from J; bases not matched to a gene: 3.

The chain links TRBV19 to TRBJ1-1, with 8 bases aligning to TRBD1. CDR1 is LNHDA, CDR2 SQIVND, per germline (reference sequence). This CDR3 is built from 14 residues. V lost 3 bases, J lost 3 bases, and 3 bases stayed unmatched. The CDR3 reads CASSMDRADTEAFF. As DNA, the CDR3 is TGTGCCAGTAGTATGGACAGGGCCGACACTGAAGCTTTCTTT.

This chain connects TRBV6-2 or TRBV6-3 to TRBJ1-5; 9 bases agree with TRBD1. Germline V gene data show CDR1 as MNHEY and CDR2 as SVGEGT. CDR3 size: 16 residues. Unmatched junction bases numbered 12, after V lost 5 bases and J lost 7 bases. In DNA, the CDR3 is TGTGCCAGCAGTCTTCCGGGACAGGGACCTGGGCAGCCCCAGCATTTT. It codes for CASSLPGQGPGQPQHF.

The V gene is TRBV7-2, the J gene TRBJ2-7; 10 bases are a match to TRBD1. The germline V gene encodes CDR1 SGHTA and CDR2 FQGNSA. V lost 0 bases to trimming and J lost 5 bases; unmatched junction nucleotides: 4. The CDR3 is 15 residues long. CDR3 DNA: TGTGCCAGCAGCTTAGCGGGACAGGGGCCCCACGAGCAGTACTTC. Protein: CASSLAGQGPHEQYF.

This clonotype has ten or more counts. The chain is built from TRBV11-1 and TRBJ1-2; D ambiguous. Between the trimmed V and J ends, which lost 7 bases and 2 bases, there was a span of 11 bases. From germline, CDR1 is SGHAT and CDR2 FQDESV (reference sequence). CDR3 length: 13 residues. CDR3 residues: CASTSDGNYGYTF. In DNA form, the CDR3 reads TGTGCCAGCACCTCGGACGGGAACTATGGCTACACCTTC.